Listed here are 18 T cell receptor beta chains from one sample, sequenced in a study of regulatory T cells in long-lasting Graves disease. Building of the TCR beta libraries involved iRepertoire HTBI primers and Arm-PCR of CDR3 regions. Each CDR3 protein is one row after TCRdb ran MiXCR on the multiplex PCR reads. This table holds roughly 410,000 distinct CDR3 sequences, about 15% found once. Time point specified: newly diagnosed GD, antithyroid drugs for less than 3 months. Preparation of the TCR library used RNA extracted from PBMCs. These records were also assigned to another study, of T cells in Graves' hyperthyroidism and ophthalmopathy.

This specimen consisted of peripheral blood mononuclear cells (PBMCs), obtained at new diagnosis, from a patient treated with antithyroid drugs. The receptors shown here come from a woman aged 40 to 49 with Graves disease.

Of note for this clonotype: This may come from a read error, since a much larger clone is one base off. V usage is TRBV6-1 and J usage is TRBJ1-6, with D possibly matching TRBD1 (6 bases). CDR1 and CDR2 (germline): MNHNS, SASEGT. The CDR3 covers 17 residues. The CDR3 loop reads CASSRGQLSSYNLPLHF. CDR3 sequence (DNA): TGTGCCAGCAGCCGTGGACAGTTAAGCTCCTATAATTTACCCCTCCACTTT.

The CDR3 DNA reads TGCAGCGTTGTTGGAGATGAGCAGTTCTTC. This encodes CSVVGDEQFF. The chain links TRBV29-1 to TRBJ2-1; D unresolved. The CDR3 has 10 residues. Trimming shortened V by 4 bases and J by 8 bases, and 6 bases separated the two germline ends. Germline loops: CDR1 SQVTM, CDR2 ANQGSEA.

This clonotype was observed many times. The chain is built from TRBV18 and TRBJ2-1; 14 bases fit TRBD2. The length of the CDR3 is 16 residues. J gave up 10 bases and V 3 bases, and 8 bases lay outside the gene matches. The germline V gene encodes CDR1 KGHSH and CDR2 LQKENI. The CDR3 loop reads CASSPKGLAGVGEQFF. The CDR3 nucleotides are TGTGCCAGCTCACCCAAGGGACTAGCGGGAGTTGGGGAGCAGTTCTTC.

This clonotype was detected many times. The chain joins TRBV6-1 to TRBJ2-2; D unclear. Germline CDR1 reads MNHNS; CDR2 reads SASEGT. CDR3 length equals 14 residues. V lost 7 bases to trimming and J lost 6 bases, with 15 bases between them. The CDR3 is CASTPFGSSGELFF. The CDR3 DNA is TGTGCCAGCACCCCTTTCGGGTCCTCCGGGGAGCTGTTTTTT.

This clonotype was detected many times. The chain carries TRBV9 and TRBJ2-1, with TRBD2 matching over 7 bases. Germline-derived CDR1 and CDR2 are SGDLS and YYNGEE. J was trimmed by 7 bases and V by 1 base; bases with no gene match: 17. This CDR3 spans 18 amino acids. The CDR3 bases are TGTGCCAGCAGCGTATCACTCCGATCATTGGGAGGGACGAATGAGCAGTTCTTC. Residues: CASSVSLRSLGGTNEQFF.

This chain connects TRBV18 to TRBJ1-2; D is undetermined. CDR3 length: 14 residues. Germline-derived CDR1 and CDR2 are KGHSH and LQKENI. Trimming pared 4 bases from V and 6 bases from J, leaving 15 bases between. CDR3 protein: CASSLSVGNDGYTF. The CDR3 nucleotides read TGTGCCAGCTCACTGTCGGTGGGCAACGATGGCTACACCTTC.

This clonotype was recorded at least ten times. V is TRBV28 and J is TRBJ2-7; D is ambiguous. The CDR3 spans 12 residues. Germline V gene data show CDR1 as MDHEN and CDR2 as SYDVKM. The V gene lost 2 bases and the J gene lost 6 bases, with 8 bases spanning the gap. In DNA, the CDR3 is TGTGCCAGCAGTTTAATGTTTGGCGAGCAGTACTTC. The encoded protein is CASSLMFGEQYF.

The table lists this clonotype with many counts. The J gene is TRBJ1-4, the V gene TRBV2, with TRBD1 identical over 7 bases. V lost 1 base, J lost 6 bases, and 5 bases stayed unmatched. From germline, CDR1 is SNHLY and CDR2 FYNNEI. The CDR3 runs 15 residues. CDR3 coding DNA: TGTGCCAGCAGTGAAGGCGGGGACAGAGATGAAAAACTGTTTTTT. Protein: CASSEGGDRDEKLFF.

In this sample, this clonotype turned up a few times. V usage is TRBV12-3 or TRBV12-4 and J usage is TRBJ2-7, with D hard to call. Between the trimmed V and J ends, which lost 8 bases and 6 bases, there was a span of 17 bases. The CDR3 runs 13 residues. This CDR3 is CASGYDWAREQYF. Written as DNA, the CDR3 is TGTGCCAGCGGGTACGACTGGGCTCGCGAGCAGTACTTC.

With respect to this clonotype: As the CDR3 is not closed by the conserved phenylalanine or tryptophan, this likely results from a read error. The chain couples TRBV28 to TRBJ2-7; D gene ambiguous. Trimming left V 5 bases short and J 1 base short, with 12 bases between. Germline CDR1 MDHEN, CDR2 SYDVKM. The CDR3 extends over 14 amino acids. CDR3 nucleotide sequence: TGTGCCAGCAGTCCACACACAGTTTCCTACGAGCAGTACCTC. Residues: CASSPHTVSYEQYL.

This clonotype was counted a few times. The chain recombines TRBV2 with TRBJ2-5; 8 bases map to TRBD2. Per germline, CDR1 SNHLY and CDR2 FYNNEI. The CDR3 runs to 15 residues. The ends lost 8 bases at V and 2 bases at J; junction bases unmatched: 10. In DNA form, the CDR3 reads TGTGCCAGCGGGTTATCGGGGGGGATTCAAGAGACCCAGTACTTC. It translates to CASGLSGGIQETQYF.

This clonotype was detected ten times or more. For the CDR3, the DNA is TGTGCCAGCACCCTGCTAGGGGAGGTTGGGACAGATACGCAGTATTTT. This encodes CASTLLGEVGTDTQYF. The rearrangement joins TRBV6-1 to TRBJ2-3, with D perhaps matching TRBD2 (6 bases). The germline gives CDR1 MNHNS, CDR2 SASEGT. CDR3 size: 16 residues. V gave up 7 bases and J gave up 3 bases, with 20 bases separating them.

This clonotype was recorded at least ten times. This chain uses TRBV11-2 with TRBJ1-1, with D possibly TRBD1 on 5 matching bases. V gave up 5 bases and J gave up 4 bases, with 17 bases separating them. The CDR3 spans 15 residues. Germline CDR1 SGHAT, CDR2 FQNNGV. The CDR3 sequence: CASSKALGGRTEAFF. CDR3 DNA sequence: TGTGCCAGCAGCAAAGCGTTGGGGGGTCGCACTGAAGCTTTCTTT.

This clonotype was counted ten times or more. V gene TRBV24-1 combines with J gene TRBJ2-1; 7 nucleotides agree with TRBD2. In germline, CDR1 is KGHDR, CDR2 SFDVKD. The CDR3 runs 18 residues. V was pared by 0 bases and J by 7 bases, with 14 bases of the junction left unmatched. The CDR3 loop is CATSDLQVGGGPENEQFF. The DNA for the CDR3 is TGTGCCACCAGTGATTTGCAGGTGGGGGGAGGGCCGGAAAATGAGCAGTTCTTC.

The table lists this clonotype with many counts. This chain joins TRBV25-1 and TRBJ2-3; TRBD2 agrees at 12 bases. The CDR3 covers 16 residues. V was clipped by 2 bases and J by 5 bases; unmatched bases: 5. Germline V gene sequence: CDR1 MGHDK, CDR2 SYGVNS. The CDR3, as DNA: TGTGCCAGCAGTGAACTAGCGGGAGGGACGGTAGATACGCAGTATTTT. Its protein product is CASSELAGGTVDTQYF.

There are many counts of this clonotype. The chain is built from TRBV7-2 and TRBJ2-1; tentative D call: TRBD2 (7 bases). The CDR3 consists of 15 residues. V lost 5 bases, J lost 3 bases, and 14 bases lay in between. Germline CDR1 reads SGHTA; CDR2 reads FQGNSA. The CDR3 DNA is TGTGCCAGCAGCGGGGGCGGGAGCGGCTACAATGAGCAGTTCTTC. This gives the protein CASSGGGSGYNEQFF.

This clonotype was detected many times. The chain is built from TRBV20-1 and TRBJ2-2, with 7 positions matching TRBD1. The germline CDR1 and CDR2 sequences are DFQATT and SNEGSKA (reference sequence). V lost 3 bases and J lost 4; bases outside the gene matches: 11. The CDR3 runs 16 residues. CDR3 coding DNA: TGCAGTGCTAGGGATCTCCAGGGGGACGCCACCGGGGAGCTGTTTTTT. Translated, it gives CSARDLQGDATGELFF.

The chain carries TRBV25-1 and TRBJ1-6; the match to TRBD1 covers 7 bases. This CDR3 has 16 amino acids. Germline V gene lookup returns CDR1 MGHDK and CDR2 SYGVNS. V lost 2 bases and J lost 7; bases outside the gene matches: 8. Here the CDR3 DNA reads TGTGCCAGCAGTGAAACTCTCCGACAGGGCAATTCACCCCTCCACTTT. Translated, it gives CASSETLRQGNSPLHF.